This passage covers 27 T cell receptor beta chains from one sample sequenced in a study of PD-1 blockade in classical Hodgkin lymphoma (dated by TCRdb to the early 2020s). Reading the label with the study, this specimen's time point is: cycle 1 day 1 (C1D1), immediately before nivolumab initiation. Every trial patient had relapsed following autologous stem cell transplantation, and prior brentuximab vedotin exposure was what differed among cohorts A, B and C. The library was built by means of the immunoSEQ multiplex PCR assay. This immuneACCESS table, as held by TCRdb, lists in-frame sequences with V and J called but not all clones. Of the missing ones, under half trace to an unresolved V gene in checked studies; the others have no known cause. The sample data list 6,800 or so clones, and more than 60% of these were observed just once. Of the sample, 50% to 75% is held by the ten largest clones.

The starting material was peripheral blood mononuclear cells (PBMCs), obtained at baseline. The receptors come from a human donor with classical Hodgkin lymphoma.

The chain links TRBV19 to TRBJ2-7, with 12 bases lining up with TRBD1. Germline V gives CDR1 LNHDA, CDR2 SQIVND (reference sequence). V shed 4 bases and J 5 bases; nucleotides not matched to a gene: 6. The CDR3 consists of 15 residues. The CDR3 nucleotides are TGTGCCAGTAGTACCCGGGACAGGGGGCGCGACGAGCAGTACTTC. It yields the protein CASSTRDRGRDEQYF.

Only one count was recorded for this clone. The chain recombines TRBV7-9 with TRBJ2-3, with a weak D call TRBD1 (5 bases). The ends were cut back, 1 base at V and 1 base at J, with 6 bases in the middle. Germline V gives CDR1 SEHNR, CDR2 FQNEAQ (reference sequence). The CDR3 totals 14 residues. This CDR3 is CASSLEGRTDTQYF. The CDR3 coding sequence is TGTGCCAGCAGCTTAGAGGGGCGCACAGATACGCAGTATTTT.

The chain combines TRBV10-3 with TRBJ2-5, with D perhaps TRBD1 or TRBD2 (5 bases each). V was clipped by 2 bases and J by 4 bases, with 5 bases between them. Germline assignment: CDR1 ENHRY and CDR2 SYGVKD. The CDR3 runs 12 residues. CDR3 nucleotides: TGTGCCATCAGTGAGGGGGGAGAGACCCAGTACTTC. Translating it yields CAISEGGETQYF.

CDR3 coding DNA: TGTGCCAGCAGCTGGGACACTGAAGCTTTCTTT. Amino acid sequence: CASSWDTEAFF. The chain joins TRBV7-9 to TRBJ1-1; D is ambiguous. Germline V lookup: CDR1 SEHNR, CDR2 FQNEAQ (reference sequence). This CDR3 is built from 11 residues. V lost 4 bases, J lost 3 bases, and 3 bases lay in between.

This sequence joins TRBV30 and TRBJ2-1; D tentatively reads TRBD1 or TRBD2 (5 bases each). The CDR3 contains 14 residues. Trimming took 3 bases from V and 3 from J, leaving 12 bases between them. Germline V gene lookup returns CDR1 GTSNPN and CDR2 SVGIG (reference sequence). The CDR3 sequence: CAWSSGTYYNEQFF. CDR3 sequence (DNA): TGTGCCTGGAGCTCCGGGACCTACTACAATGAGCAGTTCTTC.

V is TRBV23-1 and J is TRBJ1-1; D is perhaps TRBD1 (5 bases). TRBV23-1 is given ORF status, its function remaining uncertain. V was clipped by 11 bases and J by 2 bases, with 12 bases between them. CDR3 size: 12 residues. This chain's CDR3 is CAGTGLNTEAFF. DNA of the CDR3: TGCGCCGGGACGGGACTTAACACTGAAGCTTTCTTT.

The chain links TRBV27 to TRBJ2-1, with unresolved D. This CDR3 has 15 residues. Germline assignment: CDR1 MNHEY and CDR2 SMNVEV (reference sequence). Trimming cost V 3 bases and J 0 bases, with 9 bases left between them. CDR3 nucleotides: TGTGCCAGCAGTTTCGGCATCAGCTCCTACAATGAGCAGTTCTTC. Translated, it gives CASSFGISSYNEQFF.

The chain joins TRBV29-1 to TRBJ1-1, with no clear D. The CDR3 spans 11 residues. Per the germline V gene, CDR1 is SQVTM and CDR2 is ANQGSEA. V dropped 0 bases and J dropped 8 bases, with 7 bases sitting between them. This chain's CDR3 is CSVEDGVEAFF. In DNA form, the CDR3 reads TGCAGCGTTGAAGACGGGGTAGAAGCTTTCTTT. The entire variable domain, with the rest obtained from reference TRBV29-1 and TRBJ1-1, is as follows: SAVISQKPSRDICQRGTSLTIQCQVDSQVTMMFWYRQQPGQSLTLIATANQGSEATYESGFVIDKFPISRPNLTFSTLTVSNMSPEDSSIYLCSVEDGVEAFFGQGTRLTVV.

The chain has TRBV12-5 and TRBJ2-1; TRBD2 matches 12 bases. Trimming at V came to 5 bases and at J to 10 bases, leaving 6 bases not matched to a gene. The CDR3 is 14 amino acids. The germline V gene encodes CDR1 LGHNT and CDR2 FRNRAP. Written as DNA, the CDR3 is TGTGCTAGTGGTACGACTAGCGGGAGATACGAGCAGTTCTTC. Protein product: CASGTTSGRYEQFF.

The rearrangement links TRBV15 to TRBJ1-1, with a possible D match to TRBD1 (5 bases). The CDR3 contains 14 residues. The V end lost 5 bases, the J end lost 7 bases, and 17 bases lay between the germline ends. The V gene's germline CDR1 is LNHNV and CDR2 YYDKDF (reference sequence). CDR3 residues: CATSEAGTYIEAFF. CDR3 bases: TGTGCCACCAGCGAAGCCGGGACCTATATTGAAGCTTTCTTT. Full variable domain (outside the CDR3, taken from reference TRBV15 and TRBJ1-1): DAMVIQNPRYQVTQFGKPVTLSCSQTLNHNVMYWYQQKSSQAPKLLFHYYDKDFNNEADTPDNFQSRRPNTSFCFLDIRSPGLGDTAMYLCATSEAGTYIEAFFGQGTRLTVV.

The chain is built from TRBV29-1 and TRBJ2-3; TRBD2 matches 8 bases. Germline CDR1 reads SQVTM; CDR2 reads ANQGSEA. With 0 bases clipped from V and 1 base from J, the junction kept 3 bases outside the gene matches. The CDR3 totals 15 residues. In DNA, the CDR3 is TGCAGCGTTGAAGATAACGGGGGGGGCACAGATACGCAGTATTTT. Its translation is CSVEDNGGGTDTQYF.

This clone appeared once. CDR3 nucleotides: TGTGCCAGCAGCTTATCCAGGGGCCCCAATGAGCAGTTCTTC. Its protein is CASSLSRGPNEQFF. V usage is TRBV7-9 and J usage is TRBJ2-1, with a weak D call TRBD1 (6 bases). The germline V gene encodes CDR1 SEHNR and CDR2 FQNEAQ (reference sequence). V lost 2 bases and J 6 bases, leaving 11 bases between the germline ends. This CDR3 contains 14 residues.

This chain uses TRBV7-9 with TRBJ1-5; D is ambiguous. CDR1 SEHNR and CDR2 FQNEAQ come from the germline V gene (reference sequence). V lost 1 base to trimming and J lost 7 bases, with 5 bases between them. The CDR3 covers 12 residues. The DNA of the CDR3 is TGTGCCAGCAGCTTAGAAAGCCAGCCCCAGCATTTT. As protein: CASSLESQPQHF.

The gene calls are TRBV6-1 and TRBJ2-7; 7 bases are a match to TRBD1. Germline V gene lookup returns CDR1 MNHNS and CDR2 SASEGT. J lost 4 bases, V lost 0 bases, and 3 bases had no gene match. The CDR3 is 14 amino acids. CDR3 in amino acids: CASSEAPTGYEQYF. CDR3 in DNA: TGTGCCAGCAGTGAAGCGCCGACAGGGTACGAGCAGTACTTC.

The V call is TRBV21-1, the J call TRBJ2-3; the table gives TRBD1 as D, unverified against the DNA. TRBV21-1 is recorded as a pseudogene. This CDR3 has 15 residues. CDR3 in DNA: TGTGCCAGCAGCAACCGGACAGGGGGCACAGATACGCAGTATTTT. Its translation is CASSNRTGGTDTQYF.

This chain connects TRBV6-5 to TRBJ2-2, with no clear D. This CDR3 spans 11 amino acids. Per the germline V gene, CDR1 is MNHEY and CDR2 is SVGAGI. V dropped 7 bases and J dropped 0 bases, with 0 bases sitting between them. In DNA, the CDR3 is TGTGCCAGCACGAACACCGGGGAGCTGTTTTTT. It yields the protein CASTNTGELFF.

There are a few counts of this clone. This rearrangement joins TRBV6-5 to TRBJ1-6; 7 positions agree with TRBD1. Germline V gene lookup returns CDR1 MNHEY and CDR2 SVGAGI. This CDR3 is built from 14 residues. With V trimmed by 10 bases and J by 3 bases, 6 bases remained unmatched. Written as DNA, the CDR3 is TGTGCCACCTCGGCAGGGGGCTATAATTCACCCCTCCACTTT. As protein: CATSAGGYNSPLHF.

The V gene is TRBV2, the J gene TRBJ1-6, with 7 bases aligning to TRBD1. V shed 6 bases and J 8 bases; nucleotides not matched to a gene: 4. Germline V gives CDR1 SNHLY, CDR2 FYNNEI. This CDR3 has 13 residues. CDR3 amino acids: CASSGGQHSPLHF. CDR3 nucleotide sequence: TGTGCCAGCAGCGGGGGACAGCATTCACCCCTCCACTTT.

This sequence joins TRBV29-1 and TRBJ2-1; tentative D call: TRBD2 (6 bases). Germline CDR1 and CDR2: SQVTM and ANQGSEA. V lost 0 bases and J lost 5, with 17 bases in between. The CDR3 contains 16 residues. The chain's CDR3 is CSVEEPRGIGNNEQFF. The CDR3 region has the DNA TGCAGCGTTGAAGAGCCTCGGGGGATCGGAAACAATGAGCAGTTCTTC.

This clone appeared a single time. The chain recombines TRBV27 with TRBJ2-1; D unresolved. The germline V gene encodes CDR1 MNHEY and CDR2 SMNVEV (reference sequence). The CDR3 sequence is 14 residues long. Trimming removed 4 bases from V and 7 bases from J, with 14 bases in between. DNA for the CDR3: TGTGCCAGCAGTTCCCAGGACGGAGCAAATGAGCAGTTCTTC. It encodes CASSSQDGANEQFF.

The rearrangement uses TRBV7-6 and TRBJ2-4; D gene unclear. Germline V gives CDR1 SGHVS, CDR2 FNYEAQ. The CDR3 length is 13 residues. Trimming shortened V by 1 base and J by 1 base, and 2 bases separated the two germline ends. CDR3 in amino acids: CASSLGAKNIQYF. The CDR3 DNA sequence: TGTGCCAGCAGCTTAGGGGCCAAAAACATTCAGTACTTC.

As for this clone: This same CDR3 is encoded by further DNA sequences in the sample. The chain links TRBV7-9 to TRBJ2-1; D remains unclear. The CDR3 is made up of 14 amino acids. Trimming pared 0 bases from V and 1 base from J, leaving 4 bases between. Germline values: CDR1 SEHNR, CDR2 FQNEAQ (reference sequence). CDR3 protein: CASSLAGSYNEQFF. In nucleotides, the CDR3 is TGTGCCAGCAGCTTAGCAGGTTCCTACAATGAGCAGTTCTTC.

The gene calls are TRBV2 and TRBJ2-2; no definite D call. This CDR3 comprises 14 residues. Germline CDR1 is SNHLY and CDR2 is FYNNEI. Trimming pared 5 bases from V and 1 base from J, leaving 8 bases between. The CDR3 loop reads CASSRLGNTGELFF. In DNA form, the CDR3 reads TGTGCCAGCAGTCGGTTGGGGAACACCGGGGAGCTGTTTTTT.

V usage is TRBV29-1 and J usage is TRBJ2-3, with D possibly TRBD1 on 6 matching bases. The length of the CDR3 is 16 residues. The V end lost 1 base, the J end lost 1 base, and 15 bases lay between the germline ends. Germline V gene sequence: CDR1 SQVTM, CDR2 ANQGSEA. The CDR3 spells CSVEGGHLLGTDTQYF. The CDR3 nucleotides are TGCAGCGTTGAAGGGGGACATCTTCTTGGCACAGATACGCAGTATTTT.

The V call is TRBV7-7, the J call TRBJ1-1; unclear D gene. This CDR3 contains 13 residues. CDR1 SSHAT and CDR2 FNYEAQ come from the germline V gene (reference sequence). V shed 2 bases and J shed 2 bases, with 6 bases lying between them. The CDR3 DNA sequence: TGTGCCAGCAGCTTAACTGCTAACACTGAAGCTTTCTTT. This sequence encodes CASSLTANTEAFF.

This clone was picked up one time. Its ends do not fully match the called genes, so a read error is possible. The chain links TRBV5-1 to TRBJ1-2; a weak D match, TRBD1 (6 bases). Germline V gives CDR1 SGHRS, CDR2 YFSETQ. This CDR3 contains 10 residues. CDR3 sequence (DNA): TGCGCCAGCAGCTTGGCTGGACAGAACTTC. Its protein product is CASSLAGQNF.

This sequence joins TRBV5-5 and TRBJ1-1; D call uncertain. V was clipped by 7 bases and J by 0 bases, with 7 bases between them. Germline V lookup: CDR1 SGHKS, CDR2 YYEKEE (reference sequence). This CDR3 contains 12 residues. The CDR3 nucleotides are TGTGCCAGCGGCCCGATGAACACTGAAGCTTTCTTT. Translated, it gives CASGPMNTEAFF.